A single sample is the source of the 20 T cell receptor beta chains below, sequenced in a study of blood T cell repertoires in COVID-19. Sequenced by immunoSEQ multiplex PCR; TCRdb stores in-frame clones only, minus some. The table includes more than 300,000 clones, about 89% detected once. Sequenced material: peripheral blood. The receptors come from a woman aged 45 to 65 with COVID-19, enrolled during active disease.

This clone was picked up one time. The chain has TRBV7-2 and TRBJ1-1; no clear D gene. V lost 0 bases, J lost 6 bases, and 11 bases lay in between. Germline CDR1 and CDR2: SGHTA and FQGNSA. This CDR3 comprises 14 residues. CDR3 sequence (DNA): TGTGCCAGCAGCTTAGCAAAAGCCACAGCTGAAGCTTTCTTT. This translates into CASSLAKATAEAFF.

V gene TRBV24-1 combines with J gene TRBJ2-1; no clear D. The CDR3 runs to 13 residues. V was pared by 4 bases and J by 9 bases, with 12 bases between. Germline assignment: CDR1 KGHDR and CDR2 SFDVKD. CDR3 coding DNA: TGTGCCACCAGTGACTTAGGTAGCACTGAGCAGTTCTTC. As protein: CATSDLGSTEQFF.

The chain carries TRBV7-9 and TRBJ1-1; 7 nucleotides agree with TRBD1. J lost 3 bases, V lost 6 bases, and 13 bases had no gene match. This CDR3 has 16 residues. Looked up from germline, CDR1 is SEHNR and CDR2 is FQNEAQ (reference sequence). The CDR3 DNA sequence: TGTGCCAGCAGAGGCCGGGACTTTAGGGGGCACACTGAAGCTTTCTTT. It codes for CASRGRDFRGHTEAFF.

This rearrangement joins TRBV9 to TRBJ2-3, with TRBD2 as a possible D gene (7 bases). Germline lookup yields CDR1 SGDLS and CDR2 YYNGEE. The CDR3 contains 15 residues. Between the trimmed V and J ends, which lost 0 bases and 3 bases, there was a span of 11 bases. CDR3 nucleotides: TGTGCCAGCAGCGTAGTTGGGGGGGCGACAGATACGCAGTATTTT. Its translation is CASSVVGGATDTQYF.

The V call is TRBV7-9, the J call TRBJ2-3; TRBD2 might be the D (5 bases). The CDR3 is made up of 15 amino acids. The V end was cut by 1 base, the J end by 4 bases, with 12 bases between. Germline CDR1 is SEHNR and CDR2 is FQNEAQ (reference sequence). CDR3 region: CASSLDLRAADTQYF. The CDR3 nucleotides are TGTGCCAGCAGCTTAGACTTGAGGGCCGCAGATACGCAGTATTTT.

This clone has a handful of counts. The genes are TRBV19 and TRBJ2-7; 7 bases align to TRBD1. Looked up from germline, CDR1 is LNHDA and CDR2 is SQIVND (reference sequence). Trimming at V came to 7 bases and at J to 4 bases, leaving 13 bases not matched to a gene. The CDR3 covers 15 residues. The CDR3 DNA follows: TGTGCCAGTAATGATCCGGGACAGTCAAGATACGAGCAGTACTTC. It codes for CASNDPGQSRYEQYF.

The chain uses TRBV12-3 or TRBV12-4 and TRBJ2-7; TRBD1 might be the D (5 bases). The CDR3 loop spans 12 amino acids. V was trimmed by 5 bases and J by 4 bases, leaving 9 bases between them. The CDR3 DNA reads TGTGCCAGCAGTAAAAGGGGATACGAGCAGTACTTC. Protein: CASSKRGYEQYF.

In its sample, this clone was seen once. The rearrangement uses TRBV6-5 and TRBJ2-2; possible D gene TRBD2, 6 bases. With 2 bases removed from V and 7 bases from J, the gap between germline ends came to 14 bases. The CDR3 length is 15 residues. CDR1 and CDR2 from the germline V gene are MNHEY and SVGAGI. The CDR3, as DNA: TGTGCCAGCAGTTACGCCACCGGGAGTAGCGGGGAGCTGTTTTTT. As protein: CASSYATGSSGELFF.

The chain employs TRBV5-1 and TRBJ1-2, with 9 positions matching TRBD1. In germline, CDR1 is SGHRS, CDR2 YFSETQ. The CDR3 has 14 amino acids. Trimming at V came to 2 bases and at J to 5 bases, leaving 4 bases not matched to a gene. CDR3 loop: CASSFNGQGYGYTF. The DNA for the CDR3 is TGCGCCAGCAGCTTTAATGGACAGGGGTATGGCTACACCTTC.

The chain employs TRBV6-6 and TRBJ2-1, with 9 bases matching TRBD2. The V gene end was trimmed by 11 bases and the J gene end by 2 bases; junction bases not matched to a gene: 10. Germline lookup yields CDR1 MNHNY and CDR2 SVGAGI (reference sequence). The CDR3 is 15 residues long. The chain's CDR3 is CAVLPIAGAYNEQFF. In DNA, the CDR3 is TGTGCCGTACTTCCCATAGCGGGGGCCTACAATGAGCAGTTCTTC.

CDR3 sequence (DNA): TGTGCCAGCAGCATGACAGGGTCCATTCAGTACTTC. This encodes CASSMTGSIQYF. This rearrangement joins TRBV7-2 to TRBJ2-4; 7 nucleotides line up with TRBD1. The V and J ends lost 5 bases and 9 bases, in that order; junction bases with no gene match: 4. The germline CDR1 and CDR2 sequences are SGHTA and FQGNSA. This CDR3 is built from 12 residues.

V gene TRBV19 combines with J gene TRBJ2-1; 11 bases match TRBD2. Germline-derived CDR1 and CDR2 are LNHDA and SQIVND (reference sequence). With V trimmed by 5 bases and J by 7 bases, 4 bases remained unmatched. The CDR3 has 14 amino acids. The CDR3 here is CASSLAGGPNEQFF. In nucleotides, the CDR3 is TGTGCCAGTAGTCTAGCGGGAGGACCGAATGAGCAGTTCTTC.

This sequence joins TRBV27 and TRBJ1-2, with a possible D match to TRBD1 (5 bases). This CDR3 is 13 amino acids long. V was shortened by 3 bases and J by 5 bases, with 10 bases between the two germline ends. Germline loops: CDR1 MNHEY, CDR2 SMNVEV (reference sequence). The CDR3 protein is CASSFLGTYGYTF. The CDR3 DNA follows: TGTGCCAGCAGTTTTTTGGGGACTTATGGCTACACCTTC.

This chain uses TRBV16 with TRBJ2-5; 7 bases fit TRBD1. Per the germline V gene, CDR1 is KGHSY and CDR2 is FQNENV. CDR3 length equals 15 residues. J gave up 4 bases and V 1 base, and 6 bases lay outside the gene matches. The CDR3 is CASSQLGRTGETQYF. The CDR3 nucleotides read TGTGCCAGCAGCCAATTGGGCAGGACAGGAGAGACCCAGTACTTC.

The chain joins TRBV24-1 to TRBJ1-3; D remains ambiguous. Between the trimmed V and J ends, which lost 5 bases and 6 bases, there was a span of 10 bases. CDR1 and CDR2 from the germline V gene are KGHDR and SFDVKD. There are 13 residues in the CDR3. CDR3 sequence reads: CATSGWGENTIYF. DNA for the CDR3: TGTGCCACCAGTGGTTGGGGAGAAAACACCATATATTTT.

The J gene is TRBJ1-1, the V gene TRBV27; TRBD1 aligns across 10 bases. The CDR3 has 15 residues. Per germline, CDR1 MNHEY and CDR2 SMNVEV (reference sequence). After removal of 4 bases from V and 6 bases from J, the junction contained 8 bases not matched to a gene. In DNA, the CDR3 is TGTGCCAGCAGTTGGGACAGGGGAGGGATGTCTGAAGCTTTCTTT. As protein: CASSWDRGGMSEAFF.

V usage is TRBV12-5 and J usage is TRBJ2-1, with 9 bases aligning to TRBD1. Trimming removed 4 bases from V and 5 bases from J; junction bases left unmatched: 6. Germline lookup yields CDR1 LGHNT and CDR2 FRNRAP. This CDR3 has 15 residues. The CDR3 loop is CASGSPGQGNNEQFF. Here the CDR3 DNA reads TGTGCTAGTGGTTCGCCGGGACAGGGAAACAATGAGCAGTTCTTC.

This rearrangement joins TRBV30 to TRBJ1-3; D not certain. V lost 3 bases, J lost 4 bases, and 13 bases lay in between. This CDR3 region has 14 residues. CDR1 is GTSNPN and CDR2 is SVGIG in the germline V gene (reference sequence). The CDR3 here is CAWRSHVRGNTIYF. The DNA for the CDR3 is TGTGCCTGGAGATCCCATGTGCGGGGAAACACCATATATTTT.

The sample holds one count of this clone. The chain couples TRBV6-2 or TRBV6-3 to TRBJ1-3; D uncertain. V was cut by 4 bases and J by 1 base, with 14 bases left in between. This CDR3 contains 16 residues. The germline CDR1 and CDR2 sequences are MNHEY and SVGEGT. In DNA form, the CDR3 reads TGTGCCAGCAGTTCCCTACACTATGGTTCTGGAAACACCATATATTTT. Its protein product is CASSSLHYGSGNTIYF.

This clone has just a few counts. This chain connects TRBV5-6 to TRBJ2-2; tentatively, D is TRBD1 (6 bases). The V end lost 5 bases, the J end lost 5 bases, and 13 bases lay between the germline ends. Germline V gene lookup returns CDR1 SGHDT and CDR2 YYEEEE. The CDR3 consists of 14 residues. CDR3 coding DNA: TGTGCCAGCAGGAGGGCCCAGGGGACCGGGGAGCTGTTTTTT. This translates into CASRRAQGTGELFF. Filled out from reference TRBV5-6 and TRBJ2-2, the complete variable domain reads DAGVTQSPTHLIKTRGQQVTLRCSPKSGHDTVSWYQQALGQGPQFIFQYYEEEERQRGNFPDRFSGHQFPNYSSELNVNALLLGDSALYLCASRRAQGTGELFFGEGSRLTVL.